A single sample gave rise to the 27 T cell receptor beta chains below, sequenced in a study of blood T cells in healthy people across ages (dated by TCRdb to between 2015 and 2017). The receptor library was made with 5' RACE. Sequencing was carried out with an Illumina HiSeq 2500. The second PCR ran for about 6 to 11 cycles and used a J-beta primer mix along with a sample-barcoded 5' primer. In-frame beta chains were kept once TCRdb had trimmed the public reads at Q25 with fastp and called clones with MiXCR. Entries that share a CDR3 protein sequence are merged under the most common genes and DNA. This sample holds 800,000 to 1,000,000 distinct CDR3 sequences; approximately 49% were observed only once. The ten biggest clones cover roughly 13% of the sample. The specimen was blood. All receptors come from a man aged 25 to 40 in good health.

This sequence joins TRBV28 and TRBJ2-3; 7 bases align to TRBD1. Germline V gene data show CDR1 as MDHEN and CDR2 as SYDVKM. This CDR3 is 18 amino acids long. V lost 4 bases, J lost 3 bases, and 16 bases stayed unmatched. The CDR3 DNA is TGTGCCAGCAGTTCAACACTCCACGACAGGGTAGGGACAGATACGCAGTATTTT. It is translated as CASSSTLHDRVGTDTQYF.

This clonotype has ten or more counts. The chain uses TRBV25-1 and TRBJ2-5; 10 nucleotides agree with TRBD2. The CDR3 has 15 amino acids. CDR1 and CDR2 from the germline V gene are MGHDK and SYGVNS. The V and J ends lost 5 bases and 11 bases, in that order; junction bases with no gene match: 14. CDR3 sequence (DNA): TGTGCCAGCAGTCCGACTAGCGGGCGCAACAATGAGCAGTACTTC. Its protein is CASSPTSGRNNEQYF.

The chain's CDR3 is CASTGQTGAELFF. DNA for the CDR3: TGTGCCAGCACCGGACAAACAGGGGCCGAACTGTTTTTT. The gene calls are TRBV7-2 and TRBJ1-4; TRBD1 aligns across 7 bases. Per germline, CDR1 SGHTA and CDR2 FQGNSA. This CDR3 region has 13 residues. J was trimmed by 12 bases and V by 7 bases; bases with no gene match: 11. Complete variable domain (other parts from reference TRBV7-2 and TRBJ1-4): GAGVSQSPSNKVTEKGKDVELRCDPISGHTALYWYRQSLGQGLEFLIYFQGNSAPDKSGLPSDRFSAERTGGSVSTLTIQRTQQEDSAVYLCASTGQTGAELFFGSGTQLSVL.

In DNA form, the CDR3 reads TGTGCCAGCAGATCAACGTTTAGGGGGAGATCTGGGGCCAACGTCCTGACTTTC. Translating it yields CASRSTFRGRSGANVLTF. J is TRBJ2-6 and V is TRBV6-1; the D gene is possibly TRBD1 (6 bases). Germline V gene lookup returns CDR1 MNHNS and CDR2 SASEGT. Between the trimmed V and J ends, which lost 6 bases and 1 base, there was a span of 19 bases. The CDR3 has 18 residues.

This chain joins TRBV2 and TRBJ2-5, with 11 bases aligning to TRBD1. The end of the DNA fits TRBJ2-7 better, so the J call may be wrong. Germline V CDR1 and CDR2: SNHLY, FYNNEI. The CDR3 runs 15 residues. Here the CDR3 DNA reads TGTGCCAGCAAGGGTGGACAGGGGGCCTTTTACGAGCAGTACTTC. Protein: CASKGGQGAFYEQYF.

The chain carries TRBV20-1 and TRBJ2-5; 8 bases align to TRBD2. The CDR3 length is 16 residues. Germline V CDR1 and CDR2: DFQATT, SNEGSKA (reference sequence). V was pared by 3 bases and J by 5 bases, with 14 bases of the junction left unmatched. For the CDR3, the DNA is TGCAGTGCTAGGTTGAGGAAAGCGGGGGACGGGGAGACCCAGTACTTC. Translating it yields CSARLRKAGDGETQYF.

This CDR3 is CASSATGADEKLFF. Written as DNA, the CDR3 is TGTGCCAGCAGCGCGACAGGGGCGGATGAAAAACTGTTTTTT. The chain is built from TRBV9 and TRBJ1-4, with 8 bases that match TRBD1. V was pared by 3 bases and J by 6 bases, with 4 bases of the junction left unmatched. This CDR3 spans 14 amino acids. Germline V gives CDR1 SGDLS, CDR2 YYNGEE.

The chain couples TRBV7-3 to TRBJ2-5; D call uncertain. The ends were cut back, 4 bases at V and 0 bases at J, with 6 bases in the middle. In germline, CDR1 is SGHTA, CDR2 FQGTGA. There are 13 residues in the CDR3. Here the CDR3 reads CASSSSYQETQYF. The DNA of the CDR3 is TGTGCCAGCAGCTCCTCGTACCAAGAGACCCAGTACTTC.

J is TRBJ2-1 and V is TRBV20-1, with a possible D match to TRBD1 (5 bases). CDR3 size: 14 residues. Trimming cost V 6 bases and J 0 bases, with 12 bases left between them. CDR1 is DFQATT and CDR2 is SNEGSKA in the germline V gene (reference sequence). CDR3 sequence (DNA): TGCAGTGCCGATGGCAGGGACTCCTACAATGAGCAGTTCTTC. Residues: CSADGRDSYNEQFF.

This chain uses TRBV27 with TRBJ1-1; the match to TRBD1 covers 8 bases. The CDR3 sequence is 13 residues long. Losses at the gene ends were 8 bases for V and 4 bases for J; bases not matched to a gene: 6. Germline loops: CDR1 MNHEY, CDR2 SMNVEV (reference sequence). The CDR3 nucleotides read TGTGCCAGCGGACAGGGAATTGGCACTGAAGCTTTCTTT. Its translation is CASGQGIGTEAFF.

This rearrangement joins TRBV7-2 to TRBJ2-5; D is ambiguous. Germline CDR1 is SGHTA and CDR2 is FQGNSA. V lost 5 bases and J 5 bases, leaving 6 bases between the germline ends. The CDR3 length is 11 residues. CDR3 protein: CASSHAETQYF. The CDR3 DNA follows: TGTGCCAGCAGCCATGCGGAGACCCAGTACTTC.

This chain uses TRBV6-5 with TRBJ2-1; 7 bases agree with TRBD2. Per the germline V gene, CDR1 is MNHEY and CDR2 is SVGAGI. The CDR3 extends over 17 amino acids. J lost 6 bases, V lost 1 base, and 12 bases had no gene match. CDR3 in DNA: TGTGCCAGCAGTTACTACCAGAGGGGACTACAGTTCAATGAGCAGTTCTTC. It is translated as CASSYYQRGLQFNEQFF.

This sequence joins TRBV4-2 and TRBJ2-1, with D uncertain. V lost 0 bases, J lost 2 bases, and 20 bases lay in between. The CDR3 loop spans 19 amino acids. The germline V gene has CDR1 LGHNA and CDR2 YNFKEQ. This chain's CDR3 is CASSQDSSGRAWAYNEQFF. The CDR3 DNA follows: TGTGCCAGCAGCCAAGATAGCTCGGGTAGAGCTTGGGCCTACAATGAGCAGTTCTTC.

The chain employs TRBV2 and TRBJ2-3; TRBD2 aligns across 8 bases. The ends lost 8 bases at V and 4 bases at J; junction bases unmatched: 8. This CDR3 spans 14 amino acids. CDR1 is SNHLY and CDR2 is FYNNEI in the germline V gene. The CDR3 region has the DNA TGTGCCAGCGTACTAGCGGCGGCCGCAGATACGCAGTATTTT. Translated: CASVLAAAADTQYF.

The chain is built from TRBV20-1 and TRBJ1-1; D gene ambiguous. V lost 5 bases to trimming and J lost 5 bases, with 15 bases between them. Germline V gene sequence: CDR1 DFQATT, CDR2 SNEGSKA (reference sequence). This CDR3 is built from 13 residues. The CDR3 bases are TGCAGTGCTCGGAGGATCTCGGGGACTGAAGCTTTCTTT. Residues: CSARRISGTEAFF.

The rearrangement uses TRBV9 and TRBJ1-6; D remains ambiguous. This CDR3 contains 12 residues. Trimming pared 2 bases from V and 10 bases from J, leaving 7 bases between. CDR1 and CDR2 from the germline V gene are SGDLS and YYNGEE. The CDR3 bases are TGTGCCAGCAGCGTCGGTCGCTCACCCCTCCACTTT. Its translation: CASSVGRSPLHF.

A few counts support this clonotype. V gene TRBV20-1 combines with J gene TRBJ2-7; the D gene is possibly TRBD2 (6 bases). This CDR3 has 14 amino acids. The germline V gene has CDR1 DFQATT and CDR2 SNEGSKA (reference sequence). Trimming took off 0 bases at V and 4 bases at J, with 13 bases between the two ends. CDR3 DNA sequence: TGCAGTGCTAGAGATGGGCGGGGCTTGTACGAGCAGTACTTC. It encodes CSARDGRGLYEQYF.

In its sample, this clonotype was seen a few times. The rearrangement uses TRBV6-5 and TRBJ1-4, with D hard to call. The CDR3 is made up of 14 amino acids. The germline V gene has CDR1 MNHEY and CDR2 SVGAGI. The ends were cut back, 6 bases at V and 11 bases at J, with 19 bases in the middle. The CDR3: CASSSELTTRKLFF. For the CDR3, the DNA is TGTGCCAGCAGCTCCGAACTTACTACACGGAAACTGTTTTTT.

The genes are TRBV20-1 and TRBJ1-4; 9 nucleotides line up with TRBD1. V trimming: 0 bases; J trimming: 4 bases; junction bases outside the gene matches: 6. Germline V gene sequence: CDR1 DFQATT, CDR2 SNEGSKA (reference sequence). The CDR3 contains 16 residues. CDR3 residues: CSARDNRGQGNEKLFF. The DNA for the CDR3 is TGCAGTGCTAGAGATAACAGGGGGCAGGGTAATGAAAAACTGTTTTTT.

The CDR3 nucleotides read TGTGCCAGCAGCGAACAGGGGGGCCAAGAGACCCAGTACTTC. This translates into CASSEQGGQETQYF. The chain joins TRBV9 to TRBJ2-5; 8 bases map to TRBD1. The CDR3 consists of 14 residues. Germline assignment: CDR1 SGDLS and CDR2 YYNGEE. Trimming removed 3 bases from V and 1 base from J; junction bases left unmatched: 2.

This clonotype was picked up a small number of times. This chain connects TRBV29-1 to TRBJ1-1; TRBD1 matches at 7 bases. There are 13 residues in the CDR3. Germline values: CDR1 SQVTM, CDR2 ANQGSEA. The trim removed 7 bases at V and 2 bases at J, leaving 7 bases unmatched. The chain's CDR3 is CSAAGTANTEAFF. CDR3 DNA: TGCAGCGCGGCCGGGACAGCCAACACTGAAGCTTTCTTT.

On this clonotype itself: One end of the junction fails to match germline, which may point to a read error. The chain carries TRBV29-1 and TRBJ2-5; TRBD2 matches 8 bases. Germline loops: CDR1 SQVTM, CDR2 ANQGSEA. The CDR3 totals 14 residues. The CDR3 sequence is CGVDPGTSEETQYF. CDR3 DNA: TGCGGCGTCGATCCCGGGACTAGTGAAGAGACCCAGTACTTC.

The chain employs TRBV21-1 and TRBJ1-1; the table's D call, TRBD1, has no DNA check behind it. TRBV21-1 has pseudogene status. CDR3 size: 19 residues. The chain's CDR3 is CASSKGTGVSGGANTEAFF. The DNA for the CDR3 is TGTGCCAGCAGCAAAGGGACAGGGGTGAGTGGTGGGGCGAACACTGAAGCTTTCTTT.

This chain uses TRBV20-1 with TRBJ2-6; the match to TRBD1 covers 7 bases. The CDR3 runs 18 residues. After removal of 5 bases from V and 0 bases from J, the junction contained 13 bases not matched to a gene. The germline V gene has CDR1 DFQATT and CDR2 SNEGSKA (reference sequence). The CDR3 sequence: CSAQSTGARNSGANVLTF. In DNA, the CDR3 is TGCAGTGCTCAATCAACAGGGGCGCGAAACTCTGGGGCCAACGTCCTGACTTTC.

CDR3: CSASQGEGYQPQHF. CDR3 DNA: TGCAGTGCTTCTCAGGGAGAGGGGTACCAGCCCCAGCATTTT. The chain has TRBV20-1 and TRBJ1-5; maybe TRBD1 (5 bases). Germline assignment: CDR1 DFQATT and CDR2 SNEGSKA (reference sequence). The CDR3 contains 14 residues. Trimming shortened V by 5 bases and J by 7 bases, and 18 bases separated the two germline ends.

This clonotype was seen a handful of times. V is TRBV4-2 and J is TRBJ2-1, with 10 positions matching TRBD2. Germline values: CDR1 LGHNA, CDR2 YNFKEQ. The CDR3 covers 16 residues. The V segment lost 7 bases and the J segment 4 bases; nucleotides outside the gene matches: 10. The CDR3, as DNA: TGTGCCAGCAAGTTGATGGCTAGCGGGAGATACAATGAGCAGTTCTTC. Its translation is CASKLMASGRYNEQFF.

The V call is TRBV5-4, the J call TRBJ2-1; 7 bases fit TRBD2. CDR3 length: 15 residues. CDR1 SGHNT and CDR2 YYREEE come from the germline V gene (reference sequence). The ends lost 5 bases at V and 2 bases at J; junction bases unmatched: 7. CDR3 sequence (DNA): TGTGCCAGCAGTGCCGGGACTACCACCTACAATGAGCAGTTCTTC. Its protein is CASSAGTTTYNEQFF.